Below, 14 T cell receptor beta chains from the same sample are listed, as sequenced in a study of shared clonotypes between healthy human individuals. Positively selected for CCR7, the CD45RO-negative cells used as naive CD8 cells excluded terminally differentiated effector memory CD45RA+ cells. Assay: immunoSEQ multiplex PCR; the TCRdb copy retains only in-frame clones and omits some. This sample has 550,000 to 750,000 clones; over 95% occur once, and the top ten carry around 0.097%. What was sequenced was naive CD8+ T cells sorted from blood. The receptors here all came from a woman aged 25 to 39 in good health.

The V call is TRBV6-4, the J call TRBJ2-3, with D unresolved. CDR1 is MRHNA, CDR2 SNTAGT, per germline. V was pared by 2 bases and J by 5 bases, with 8 bases between. The CDR3 totals 13 residues. In nucleotides, the CDR3 is TGTGCCAGCAGTGACGCCCGAGGAGATACGCAGTATTTT. Translation: CASSDARGDTQYF.

This chain connects TRBV7-6 to TRBJ2-5; D is unclear. The closer fit of TRBJ2-7 to the DNA end suggests the J call may be wrong. The CDR3 runs 14 residues. CDR1 SGHVS and CDR2 FNYEAQ come from the germline V gene. The CDR3: CASSLGRSSYEQYF. The CDR3 DNA is TGTGCCAGCAGCTTAGGAAGGAGCTCCTACGAGCAGTACTTC.

The chain is built from TRBV2 and TRBJ2-1; D tentatively fits TRBD1 or TRBD2 (5 bases each). In germline, CDR1 is SNHLY, CDR2 FYNNEI. This CDR3 has 15 residues. Trimming removed 8 bases from V and 6 bases from J, with 20 bases in between. This CDR3 reads CASFKAGVRANEQFF. The CDR3 region has the DNA TGTGCCAGCTTCAAGGCCGGGGTCAGGGCCAATGAGCAGTTCTTC.

The chain uses TRBV4-2 and TRBJ1-1; D is ambiguous. The CDR3 has 14 residues. CDR1 is LGHNA, CDR2 YNFKEQ, per germline. Trimming removed 4 bases from V and 3 bases from J, with 12 bases in between. CDR3 DNA: TGTGCCAGCAGCCCGCCCTTTTCAGACACTGAAGCTTTCTTT. Encoded protein: CASSPPFSDTEAFF.

The chain uses TRBV13 and TRBJ1-4; D unresolved. Trimming removed 5 bases at V and 5 bases at J, with 6 bases between. This CDR3 contains 12 residues. Germline V gene lookup returns CDR1 PRHDT and CDR2 FYEKMQ (reference sequence). The CDR3 DNA reads TGTGCCAGCAGCAGGGAGAATGAAAAACTGTTTTTT. Its translation is CASSRENEKLFF.

Here the CDR3 DNA reads TGTGCCTGGAGTCTCGATGGATACTATGGCTACACCTTC. Its translation: CAWSLDGYYGYTF. The chain has TRBV30 and TRBJ1-2; D not certain. With 2 bases removed from V and 3 bases from J, the gap between germline ends came to 10 bases. The CDR3 totals 13 residues. Germline V gene sequence: CDR1 GTSNPN, CDR2 SVGIG (reference sequence).

V and J are TRBV15 and TRBJ2-3; 9 bases map to TRBD1. The CDR3 is 14 residues long. Germline CDR1 reads LNHNV; CDR2 reads YYDKDF (reference sequence). V shed 3 bases and J 6 bases; nucleotides not matched to a gene: 4. For the CDR3, the DNA is TGTGCCACCAGCAGGGGGACAGGGCGGGATACGCAGTATTTT. This gives the protein CATSRGTGRDTQYF.

CDR3: CASSSPRTGNNTEAFF. As DNA, the CDR3 is TGCGCCAGCAGCTCCCCTCGGACAGGCAATAACACTGAAGCTTTCTTT. The chain carries TRBV5-1 and TRBJ1-1, with TRBD1 identical over 7 bases. This CDR3 has 16 amino acids. Looked up from germline, CDR1 is SGHRS and CDR2 is YFSETQ. J was trimmed by 2 bases and V by 3 bases; bases with no gene match: 10.

This sequence joins TRBV13 and TRBJ2-5; D gene unclear. The germline V gene encodes CDR1 PRHDT and CDR2 FYEKMQ (reference sequence). Trimming stripped 2 bases from V and 0 bases from J, with 10 bases between. CDR3 size: 15 residues. The CDR3 nucleotides read TGTGCCAGCAGCTTAATTATTGGGGACCAAGAGACCCAGTACTTC. Its protein product is CASSLIIGDQETQYF.

The rearrangement links TRBV27 to TRBJ1-6, with a tentative D call TRBD1 (5 bases). V was pared by 5 bases and J by 11 bases, with 13 bases between. The CDR3 spans 13 residues. Germline lookup yields CDR1 MNHEY and CDR2 SMNVEV (reference sequence). The CDR3 nucleotides read TGTGCCAGCAGTCCCCAGGGCCGGACACCCCTCCACTTT. This translates into CASSPQGRTPLHF.

The genes are TRBV6-5 and TRBJ2-7; TRBD2 might be the D (5 bases). Trimming shortened V by 8 bases and J by 3 bases, and 11 bases separated the two germline ends. The CDR3 consists of 12 residues. Per germline, CDR1 MNHEY and CDR2 SVGAGI. CDR3 sequence reads: CASGSRSYEQYF. In DNA, the CDR3 is TGTGCCAGCGGGAGTAGAAGCTACGAGCAGTACTTC.

The chain carries TRBV28 and TRBJ2-3; TRBD2 matches 11 bases. The CDR3 is made up of 15 amino acids. The trim removed 5 bases at V and 1 base at J, leaving 2 bases unmatched. Germline CDR1 and CDR2: MDHEN and SYDVKM. The CDR3 DNA reads as TGTGCCAGCAGTCAACTAGCGGGAGGCACAGATACGCAGTATTTT. Translating gives CASSQLAGGTDTQYF.

The rearrangement joins TRBV6-1 to TRBJ2-7; D remains ambiguous. V lost 7 bases to trimming and J lost 5 bases, with 9 bases between them. CDR1 MNHNS and CDR2 SASEGT come from the germline V gene. There are 11 residues in the CDR3. CDR3 sequence (DNA): TGTGCCAGCATTGAGGACCACGAGCAGTACTTC. Translating gives CASIEDHEQYF.

V is TRBV11-2 and J is TRBJ2-1; 7 positions agree with TRBD2. Germline CDR1 reads SGHAT; CDR2 reads FQNNGV. Losses at the gene ends were 4 bases for V and 0 bases for J; bases not matched to a gene: 12. The CDR3 totals 18 residues. The CDR3 DNA sequence: TGTGCCAGCAGCTCCCTAAGAGGGCGGGAGACCTCCTACAATGAGCAGTTCTTC. Protein sequence: CASSSLRGRETSYNEQFF. Full variable domain (rest looked up from reference TRBV11-2 and TRBJ2-1): EAGVAQSPRYKIIEKRQSVAFWCNPISGHATLYWYQQILGQGPKLLIQFQNNGVVDDSQLPKDRFSAERLKGVDSTLKIQPAKLEDSAVYLCASSSLRGRETSYNEQFFGPGTRLTVL.